This is a list of T cell receptor beta chains from one sample in a study of read filtering for tumor transcriptome and immune sequencing. TCRdb recomputed calls from the reads with MiXCR, one row per CDR3 protein. The repertoire has 130,000 or so distinct CDR3 sequences, 13% of them found once; the top ten carry around 8.2%. Sequencing was carried out using a population of CD138-negative cells sorted from bone marrow. The receptors shown here come from a donor at least 40 years old with multiple myeloma. CDR3s include the opening cysteine and the closing phenylalanine or tryptophan. D genes are given only for firm matches. Clone sizes are given selectively: once, few, many, or a class where the clone is expanded.

clone size,D gene,J gene,V gene,CDR3 DNA,CDR3 protein
many,.,TRBJ2-1,TRBV7-9,TGTGCCAGCAGCCCTGGGGGAATGTCCTACAATGAGCAGTTCTTC,CASSPGGMSYNEQFF
many,TRBD1,TRBJ2-3,TRBV7-3,TGTGCCAGCAGTCCTACAGGGGTTAGCACAGATACGCAGTATTTT,CASSPTGVSTDTQYF
many,.,TRBJ2-7,TRBV20-1,TGCAGTGCCCCAGCTAAGGGCGAGCAGTACTTC,CSAPAKGEQYF
many,TRBD2,TRBJ2-7,TRBV7-9,TGTGCCAGCAGCTTAAAGCTAGCGGGAGCCCCCTCCGAGCAGTACTTC,CASSLKLAGAPSEQYF
many,.,TRBJ1-1,TRBV7-9,TGTGCCAGCAGCTTAGATCGGGGATTGAACACTGAAGCTTTCTTT,CASSLDRGLNTEAFF
many,TRBD2,TRBJ2-5,TRBV29-1,TGCAGCGTTTCTCGGCTAGCGGGGCAAGAGACCCAGTACTTC,CSVSRLAGQETQYF
many,.,TRBJ2-2,TRBV4-3,TGCGCCAGCAGCCACGCGCCCAAATTTCCGAACACCGGGGAGCTGTTTTTT,CASSHAPKFPNTGELFF
.,.,TRBJ2-7,TRBV14,TGTGCCAGCAGCCCCTCGGGGTTCTACGAGCAGTACTTC,CASSPSGFYEQYF
many,.,TRBJ2-2,TRBV7-2,TGTGCCAGCAGCTTAGGGTATAGACAGGACACCGGGGAGCTGTTTTTT,CASSLGYRQDTGELFF
many,.,TRBJ2-1,TRBV2,TGTGCCAGCAGTGCCCCAGGGGACTCTTGGAATGAGCAGTTCTTC,CASSAPGDSWNEQFF
many,.,TRBJ2-1,TRBV5-6,TGTGCCAGCAGCCCAAGAACACGACACTCAAGCTCCTACAATGAGCAGTTCTTC,CASSPRTRHSSSYNEQFF
many,TRBD1,TRBJ1-1,TRBV7-2,TGTGCCAGCAAGACAGGGCCGAACACTGAAGCTTTCTTT,CASKTGPNTEAFF
many,.,TRBJ2-7,TRBV5-6,TGTGCCAGCAGCTCGACTCCCCACCCCGAGCAGTACTTC,CASSSTPHPEQYF
many,.,TRBJ2-7,TRBV20-1,TGCAGTGCTAGAGATGAGGGGCGGGTTTACGAGCAGTACTTC,CSARDEGRVYEQYF
many,.,TRBJ1-6,TRBV30,TGTGCCTGGGATAGGAGTAATTCACCCCTCCACTTT,CAWDRSNSPLHF
many,.,TRBJ2-1,TRBV20-1,TGCAGTGCCACGACATGGAATATCAACAATGAGCAGTTCTTC,CSATTWNINNEQFF
many,.,TRBJ1-5,TRBV20-1,TGCAGTGCTAGACGCAGCAATCAGCCCCAGCATTTT,CSARRSNQPQHF
.,.,TRBJ2-5,TRBV3-1,TGTGCCAGCAGATTTGCGGGACAAGAGACCCAGTACTTC,CASRFAGQETQYF
few,.,TRBJ2-5,TRBV24-1,TGTGCCACCAGTGATTTGCCGGCAGGATTGGACCCTGAGACCCAGTACTTC,CATSDLPAGLDPETQYF
many,.,TRBJ2-1,TRBV5-1,TGCGCCAGCAGCTTTACGGACAGCGAATACAATGAGCAGTTCTTC,CASSFTDSEYNEQFF
many,TRBD2,TRBJ2-2,TRBV20-1,TGCAGTGCTAGAGGCGGAGCGGGAGGGGGCACCGGGGAGCTGTTTTTT,CSARGGAGGGTGELFF
.,.,TRBJ2-2,TRBV5-1,TGCGCCAGCAGCTTGGAAAGCCTAGCGTGGGCCGGGGAGCTGTTTTTT,CASSLESLAWAGELFF
many,TRBD2,TRBJ2-1,TRBV4-3,TGCGCCAGCAGCCAAGAAGGATCAGCGGGAGACTACAATGAGCAGTTCTTC,CASSQEGSAGDYNEQFF
many,.,TRBJ2-1,TRBV27,TGTGCCAGCAGTCCCGTTATGGGGGTCTACAATGAGCAGTTCTTC,CASSPVMGVYNEQFF
many,.,TRBJ1-5,TRBV7-9,TGTGCCAGCAGCTTATTGGCAAATCAGCCCCAGCATTTT,CASSLLANQPQHF
many,.,TRBJ1-1,TRBV4-1,TGCGCCAGCAGCCAAGATGGGCGAAACACTGAAGCTTTCTTT,CASSQDGRNTEAFF
many,.,TRBJ2-5,TRBV20-1,TGCAGTGCTACGTGGGACTTCACCCAAGAGACCCAGTACTTC,CSATWDFTQETQYF
.,.,TRBJ2-5,TRBV4-1,TGCGCCAGCAGCCAAGTCGTGGGGAATTTGGAGACCCAGTACTTC,CASSQVVGNLETQYF
many,.,TRBJ1-1,TRBV29-1,TGCAGCGGTAAATTCGGGACTGAAGCTTTCTTT,CSGKFGTEAFF
many,.,TRBJ1-1,TRBV7-6,TGTGCCAGCAGCACGAACGCGAACACTGAAGCTTTCTTT,CASSTNANTEAFF
many,TRBD2,TRBJ2-1,TRBV11-1,TGTGCCAGCAGCTTACCCTCCCCTCCCCTAGCGGGACGAAATGAGCAGTTCTTC,CASSLPSPPLAGRNEQFF
many,TRBD1,TRBJ2-1,TRBV10-3,TGTGCCATCAGTGAGTCGACGCGGACAGGTTCAAGGAATGAGCAGTTCTTC,CAISESTRTGSRNEQFF
many,.,TRBJ2-2,TRBV3-1,TGTGCCAGCAGCCAAGTTGTCCGGGGGTTGGTTACCGGGGAGCTGTTTTTT,CASSQVVRGLVTGELFF
many,.,TRBJ1-1,TRBV10-3,TGTGCCATCAGTGGGCAGGGAAAAACTGAAGCTTTCTTT,CAISGQGKTEAFF
many,.,TRBJ2-5,TRBV20-1,TGCAGTGCTAGAGGAAGGACGGCAGGTGAGACCCAGTACTTC,CSARGRTAGETQYF
many,.,TRBJ2-7,TRBV10-1,TGCGCCAGCCCTAGACAGAGCTCCTACGAGCAGTACTTC,CASPRQSSYEQYF
many,.,TRBJ1-5,TRBV19,TGTGCCAGTAGTATAATAGGGGGGAACAGCAATCAGCCCCAGCATTTT,CASSIIGGNSNQPQHF
.,.,TRBJ1-5,TRBV20-1,TGCAGTGCTCTCCGGGGGAACCAGCCCCAGCATTTT,CSALRGNQPQHF
many,TRBD2,TRBJ2-3,TRBV29-1,TGCAGCGCAATGGGCGGGAGCTTAGATACGCAGTATTTT,CSAMGGSLDTQYF
.,TRBD2,TRBJ2-1,TRBV28,TGTGCCAGCAGTATTACTAGCGGGAGGAGGAATGAGCAGTTCTTC,CASSITSGRRNEQFF
few,.,TRBJ2-2,TRBV25-1,TGTGCCAGCAGTGAACCGGGGGATACCGGGGAGCTGTTTTTT,CASSEPGDTGELFF